Included here is one TCR beta chain sequence, with context. Its specificity is not known. This record belongs to a study of beta chain features in type 1 diabetes. Study-level background: Healthy donors resembled patients in age, gender and cell yields. Notes on the study in general: Moderately but significantly shorter TCRB CDR3s were found in Type 1 diabetes patients in all four CD4+ subsets.

The entirety of the isolated RNA underwent reverse transcription, so expressed TCRB transcripts were sequenced. Clones were read by immunoSEQ multiplex PCR, and TCRdb kept only the in-frame ones, dropping some. This table holds roughly 150,000 clones, about 9% found once. The ends were cut back, 3 bases at V and 2 bases at J, with 3 bases in the middle. The CDR3 sequence is 11 residues long. In germline, CDR1 is DFQATT, CDR2 SNEGSKA (reference sequence). Source material: central memory CD4+ T cells from blood. J is TRBJ2-3 and V is TRBV20-1; D is unclear. This clonotype was sampled from a woman aged 25 to 39 with type 1 diabetes. The CDR3 coding sequence is TGCAGTGCTAGTTACACAGATACGCAGTATTTT. Residues: CSASYTDTQYF.